A selection of T cell receptor beta chains follows, all from one sample in a study of STAT3 mutations in large granular lymphocyte leukemia. Generated by immunoSEQ multiplex PCR, the TCRdb table keeps only in-frame clones and is missing some. This table has about 20,000 clones, over 80% appearing once. Sequencing was performed on peripheral blood mononuclear cells. These receptors all come from a man aged 55 to 70 with T-cell large granular lymphocyte leukemia. Some clones in this sample may be carry-over from other donors' samples. CDR3s include the opening cysteine and the closing phenylalanine or tryptophan. The order of the fields is D gene, V gene, J gene, CDR3 length, clone size, CDR3 DNA, CDR3 protein. A D gene is named only where the DNA matches it firmly. Clone size is not always given. Where it is, it says once, few, many or a class for expanded clones.

TRBD1	TRBV18	TRBJ1-4	15	once	TGTGCCAGCTCACCAAATGGACAGGGAATCTCAAAACTGTTTTTT	CASSPNGQGISKLFF
-	TRBV28	TRBJ1-2	13	-	TGTGCCAGCAGTTTGGAAAGGGGCAGAGAGAATACCTTC	CASSLERGRENTF
TRBD2	TRBV4-1	TRBJ2-7	16	-	TGCGCCAGCAGCCAACCCACTAGCGGGAGGGCTGCCGAGCAGTACTTC	CASSQPTSGRAAEQYF
-	TRBV28	TRBJ1-1	17	-	TGTGCCAGCACCTCCCGTGGGTGGGGGGCCGGGAACACTGAAGCTTTCTTT	CASTSRGWGAGNTEAFF
TRBD1	TRBV7-9	TRBJ1-1	14	-	TGTGCCAGCAGTCTACAGGGGGCGAACACTGAAGCTTTCTTT	CASSLQGANTEAFF
-	TRBV5-5	TRBJ1-1	14	-	TGTGCCAGCCACACCCCCCCGGGAGGGACTGAAGCTTTCTTT	CASHTPPGGTEAFF
TRBD1	TRBV7-8	TRBJ1-1	15	-	TGTGCCAGCAGCCCAGAACAGGGGGCACTGGCTGAAGCTTTCTTT	CASSPEQGALAEAFF
-	TRBV18	TRBJ1-1	16	-	TGTGCCAGCTCACCTGTTACAACGAACCGGGGCACTGAAGCTTTCTTT	CASSPVTTNRGTEAFF
-	TRBV5-1	TRBJ2-5	13	-	TGCGCCAGCGGACTCTTTCCCCGGGAGACCCAGTACTTC	CASGLFPRETQYF
-	TRBV6-5	TRBJ1-2	13	-	TGTGCCAGCAGTTACTCTGGGGTGGGAGGCTACACCTTC	CASSYSGVGGYTF
-	TRBV5-6	TRBJ2-5	11	-	TGTGCCAGCAGCTTTGGGTTGTCCCAGTACTTC	CASSFGLSQYF
-	TRBV18	TRBJ1-5	16	-	TGTGCCAGCTCACCCCAACAGGGAGGTGGCAATCAGCCCCAGCATTTT	CASSPQQGGGNQPQHF
TRBD1	TRBV5-1	TRBJ2-2	15	-	TGCGCCAGCAGCCACGGACAGGGGGGCACCGGGGAGCTGTTTTTT	CASSHGQGGTGELFF
TRBD1	TRBV5-1	TRBJ1-6	14	medium-sized	TGCGCCAGCAGCACGGGACAGACTAATTCACCCCTCCACTTT	CASSTGQTNSPLHF
TRBD2	TRBV19	TRBJ2-7	17	-	TGTGCCAGTAGTATACGGCTAGCGGGAGCCACAGCCTACGAGCAGTACTTC	CASSIRLAGATAYEQYF
-	TRBV28	TRBJ2-2	14	few	TGTGCCAGCAGGTTCCGGGGAAACACCGGGGAGCTGTTTTTT	CASRFRGNTGELFF
TRBD2	TRBV11-2	TRBJ2-7	18	-	TGTGCCAGCAGCTTAGAAGTTCGGCTAGCGGGAGGAACCTACGAGCAGTACTTC	CASSLEVRLAGGTYEQYF
TRBD1	TRBV7-3	TRBJ2-7	14	-	TGTGCCAGCAGCTTAGGGACAGGGGGATTCGAGCAGTACTTC	CASSLGTGGFEQYF
TRBD1	TRBV15	TRBJ2-5	13	once	TGTGCCACCAGCGGGGACAGCACAGAGACCCAGTACTTC	CATSGDSTETQYF
-	TRBV30	TRBJ2-3	14	-	TGTGCCTGGAGTTCAGGGTCCCCCACAGATACGCAGTATTTT	CAWSSGSPTDTQYF
-	TRBV10-1	TRBJ2-7	14	-	TGCGCCAGCAGTGAGGGGGTCCAACTCTACGAGCAGTACTTC	CASSEGVQLYEQYF
TRBD2	TRBV4-3	TRBJ2-7	18	-	TGCGCCAGCAGCCCGATGACTCCTTCGAGCGGGAGCGCCTACGAGCAGTACTTC	CASSPMTPSSGSAYEQYF
TRBD1	TRBV19	TRBJ1-5	16	-	TGTGCCAGTAGAACTCACAGGGGGCAAAGCAATCAGCCCCAGCATTTT	CASRTHRGQSNQPQHF